The 28 T cell receptor beta chains in this list originate from one sample, sequenced in a study of cytomegalovirus exposure and HLA in healthy donors (TCRdb year 2017). The library came from the immunoSEQ multiplex PCR assay. For the multiplex PCR, a mixture combining 60 forward primers for TCR Vbeta segments and 13 reverse primers for TCR Jbeta segments was used. This immuneACCESS table, as held by TCRdb, lists in-frame sequences with V and J called but not all clones. Of the missing ones, under half trace to an unresolved V gene in checked studies; the others have no known cause. The sample table records 150,000 to 180,000 clones; roughly 80% of these occur just once. The ten largest account for roughly 4.2% of the sample. Sequenced input: PBMCs. The receptors were gathered from a woman between 40 and 50 years old in good health and CMV-seronegative.

DNA of the CDR3: TGTGCCAGCACTAGTACAGATACGCAGTATTTT. Its protein product is CASTSTDTQYF. The chain employs TRBV7-9 and TRBJ2-3; D is undetermined. V lost 7 bases, J lost 3 bases, and 5 bases lay in between. This CDR3 has 11 amino acids. CDR1 and CDR2 from the germline V gene are SEHNR and FQNEAQ (reference sequence).

The chain uses TRBV5-4 and TRBJ2-3; 7 bases line up with TRBD2. CDR3 length equals 15 residues. The germline V gene has CDR1 SGHNT and CDR2 YYREEE (reference sequence). V shed 5 bases and J 1 base; nucleotides not matched to a gene: 7. The CDR3 bases are TGTGCCAGCAGGGTTGGGGGGGGTGGCACAGATACGCAGTATTTT. Amino acids: CASRVGGGGTDTQYF. Using reference TRBV5-4 and TRBJ2-3 for the parts outside the CDR3, the full variable domain is ETGVTQSPTHLIKTRGQQVTLRCSSQSGHNTVSWYQQALGQGPQFIFQYYREEENGRGNFPPRFSGLQFPNYSSELNVNALELDDSALYLCASRVGGGGTDTQYFGPGTRLTVL.

V is TRBV7-2 and J is TRBJ2-5, with TRBD2 as a possible D gene (6 bases). Looked up from germline, CDR1 is SGHTA and CDR2 is FQGNSA. Between the trimmed V and J ends, which lost 5 bases and 1 base, there was a span of 17 bases. The CDR3 has 16 residues. The CDR3 nucleotides are TGTGCCAGCAGCCCAGTCTTAGGGCGGGGCCAAGAGACCCAGTACTTC. Translated: CASSPVLGRGQETQYF.

The rearrangement joins TRBV28 to TRBJ1-5, with 9 bases matching TRBD1. The V and J ends lost 4 bases and 7 bases, in that order; junction bases with no gene match: 8. Germline values: CDR1 MDHEN, CDR2 SYDVKM. This CDR3 contains 15 residues. DNA for the CDR3: TGTGCCAGCAGTTACGACAGGGGGACGATCCAGCCCCAGCATTTT. Its protein is CASSYDRGTIQPQHF. Looking up the rest from reference TRBV28 and TRBJ1-5 gives the full variable domain: DVKVTQSSRYLVKRTGEKVFLECVQDMDHENMFWYRQDPGLGLRLIYFSYDVKMKEKGDIPEGYSVSREKKERFSLILESASTNQTSMYLCASSYDRGTIQPQHFGDGTRLSIL.

The chain has TRBV5-1 and TRBJ2-5, with 9 bases fitting TRBD2. Germline-derived CDR1 and CDR2 are SGHRS and YFSETQ. Trimming at V came to 1 base and at J to 5 bases, leaving 15 bases not matched to a gene. CDR3 length: 18 amino acids. CDR3 bases: TGCGCCAGCAGCTTGCCCCGTGCGGGGGGGGCTCGTTGGGAGACCCAGTACTTC. Translation: CASSLPRAGGARWETQYF.

This chain connects TRBV29-1 to TRBJ1-5; D is perhaps TRBD1 (5 bases). Trimming removed 7 bases at V and 7 bases at J, with 14 bases between. The germline gives CDR1 SQVTM, CDR2 ANQGSEA. The CDR3 runs 12 residues. The CDR3 DNA follows: TGCAGCGGGGGGGAGGGAGGCCAGCCCCAGCATTTT. This encodes CSGGEGGQPQHF. The full variable domain, its missing parts supplied by reference TRBV29-1 and TRBJ1-5, is SAVISQKPSRDICQRGTSLTIQCQVDSQVTMMFWYRQQPGQSLTLIATANQGSEATYESGFVIDKFPISRPNLTFSTLTVSNMSPEDSSIYLCSGGEGGQPQHFGDGTRLSIL.

This chain connects TRBV28 to TRBJ2-7; 9 positions agree with TRBD2. Losses at the gene ends were 7 bases for V and 0 bases for J; bases not matched to a gene: 13. CDR3 length equals 17 residues. Germline CDR1 MDHEN, CDR2 SYDVKM. CDR3 DNA: TGTGCCAGCACCTGGGGGACTAGCAGGAGATCCTCCTACGAGCAGTACTTC. Its protein is CASTWGTSRRSSYEQYF.

V is TRBV27 and J is TRBJ2-7; TRBD1 agrees at 7 bases. This CDR3 spans 15 amino acids. With 11 bases clipped from V and 0 bases from J, the junction kept 13 bases outside the gene matches. Germline CDR1 is MNHEY and CDR2 is SMNVEV (reference sequence). CDR3: CAEGGYGIPSYEQYF. In nucleotides, the CDR3 is TGTGCCGAAGGGGGCTACGGGATCCCCTCCTACGAGCAGTACTTC.

This chain joins TRBV28 and TRBJ1-1; 10 positions agree with TRBD1. This CDR3 contains 12 residues. In germline, CDR1 is MDHEN, CDR2 SYDVKM. J gave up 5 bases and V 8 bases, and 2 bases lay outside the gene matches. CDR3: CASRDRGTEAFF. The CDR3 nucleotides are TGTGCCAGCCGGGACAGGGGAACTGAAGCTTTCTTT.

The chain employs TRBV28 and TRBJ2-5, with 8 nucleotides matching TRBD1. The CDR3 has 18 amino acids. Germline loops: CDR1 MDHEN, CDR2 SYDVKM. J was trimmed by 1 base and V by 4 bases; bases with no gene match: 14. CDR3 coding DNA: TGTGCCAGCAGTTCCCGAACGGGACAGGATTTTCTCCAAGAGACCCAGTACTTC. Amino acids: CASSSRTGQDFLQETQYF.

The chain employs TRBV5-1 and TRBJ2-2; 11 bases agree with TRBD1. V was pared by 4 bases and J by 5 bases, with 13 bases of the junction left unmatched. The V gene's germline CDR1 is SGHRS and CDR2 YFSETQ. The CDR3 length is 18 residues. The CDR3 loop reads CASSPRGVGQGGTGELFF. CDR3 DNA: TGCGCCAGCAGCCCCCGGGGGGTGGGACAGGGGGGAACCGGGGAGCTGTTTTTT. Variable domain in full (rest from reference TRBV5-1 and TRBJ2-2): KAGVTQTPRYLIKTRGQQVTLSCSPISGHRSVSWYQQTPGQGLQFLFEYFSETQRNKGNFPGRFSGRQFSNSRSEMNVSTLELGDSALYLCASSPRGVGQGGTGELFFGEGSRLTVL.

The table lists this clone with a count of one. V and J are TRBV18 and TRBJ2-7; 10 bases are a match to TRBD1. The ends lost 2 bases at V and 2 bases at J; junction bases unmatched: 6. CDR3 size: 16 residues. From germline, CDR1 is KGHSH and CDR2 LQKENI. CDR3 sequence: CASSPKGQGPTYEQYF. In DNA form, the CDR3 reads TGTGCCAGCTCACCAAAGGGACAGGGGCCGACCTACGAGCAGTACTTC.

This clone was counted a single time. This chain joins TRBV7-2 and TRBJ1-6, with TRBD1 matching 8 bases. The V gene's germline CDR1 is SGHTA and CDR2 FQGNSA. The CDR3 sequence is 17 residues long. V trimming: 1 base; J trimming: 3 bases; junction bases outside the gene matches: 5. DNA for the CDR3: TGTGCCAGCAGCTTAGGTGACAGGGGCTACTATAATTCACCCCTCCACTTT. This gives the protein CASSLGDRGYYNSPLHF.

This clone was found a few times. V is TRBV7-8 and J is TRBJ1-1, with a weak D call TRBD1 (5 bases). CDR3 length: 14 residues. V was clipped by 1 base and J by 2 bases, with 8 bases between them. Germline V lookup: CDR1 SGHVS, CDR2 FQNEAQ. CDR3 in DNA: TGTGCCAGCAGCTTAGGGACACTAAACACTGAAGCTTTCTTT. This sequence encodes CASSLGTLNTEAFF.

J is TRBJ2-7 and V is TRBV13; D possibly corresponds to TRBD2 (6 bases). The germline gives CDR1 PRHDT, CDR2 FYEKMQ (reference sequence). The CDR3 runs 16 residues. Trimming left V 5 bases short and J 2 bases short, with 19 bases between. This CDR3 is CASSRDSGLSTYEQYF. Here the CDR3 DNA reads TGTGCCAGCAGCCGCGATAGCGGACTCTCGACCTACGAGCAGTACTTC. Full variable domain (rest looked up from reference TRBV13 and TRBJ2-7): AAGVIQSPRHLIKEKRETATLKCYPIPRHDTVYWYQQGPGQDPQFLISFYEKMQSDKGSIPDRFSAQQFSDYHSELNMSSLELGDSALYFCASSRDSGLSTYEQYFGPGTRLTVT.

The CDR3, as DNA: TGTGCCAGCAGCCCACAGGGGCCCCTCGAGCAGTTCTTC. Translated, it gives CASSPQGPLEQFF. The chain couples TRBV28 to TRBJ2-1, with TRBD1 matching over 7 bases. Germline V gene lookup returns CDR1 MDHEN and CDR2 SYDVKM. The CDR3 spans 13 residues. V dropped 6 bases and J dropped 10; count of bases not matched to a gene: 9.

In this sample, this clone turned up a few times. The rearrangement links TRBV10-2 to TRBJ1-2; D perhaps matches TRBD1 (6 bases). The CDR3 runs to 14 residues. Germline CDR1 is WSHSY and CDR2 is SAAADI. V shed 0 bases and J shed 5 bases, with 10 bases lying between them. The CDR3 nucleotides are TGCGCCAGCAGTGAGTCGGGGAGGGGGTATGGCTACACCTTC. It translates to CASSESGRGYGYTF.

The chain carries TRBV5-1 and TRBJ2-7; tentatively, D is TRBD1 (5 bases). V lost 4 bases to trimming and J lost 3 bases, with 17 bases between them. The CDR3 consists of 15 residues. The V gene's germline CDR1 is SGHRS and CDR2 YFSETQ. The CDR3 DNA sequence: TGCGCCAGCAGCGTCGACAGCCCCCCAGGCTACGAGCAGTACTTC. Encoded protein: CASSVDSPPGYEQYF.

The chain uses TRBV2 and TRBJ2-4; possible D gene TRBD1, 6 bases. Between the trimmed V and J ends, which lost 10 bases and 0 bases, there was a span of 19 bases. Germline V gene sequence: CDR1 SNHLY, CDR2 FYNNEI. The CDR3 covers 16 residues. The CDR3 here is CATLDRALIAKNIQYF. CDR3 nucleotide sequence: TGTGCCACCCTGGACAGAGCCTTGATAGCCAAAAACATTCAGTACTTC.

Only one count was recorded for this clone. The rearrangement joins TRBV28 to TRBJ1-1, with a tentative D call TRBD1 (5 bases). There are 15 residues in the CDR3. CDR1 and CDR2 from the germline V gene are MDHEN and SYDVKM. Trimming took off 6 bases at V and 6 bases at J, with 20 bases between the two ends. The CDR3, as DNA: TGTGCCAGCAGACCACAGTCCGGACACGACCCTGAAGCTTTCTTT. Protein: CASRPQSGHDPEAFF.

The chain links TRBV27 to TRBJ2-7; no definite D call. There are 14 residues in the CDR3. CDR1 and CDR2 (germline): MNHEY, SMNVEV (reference sequence). The V gene lost 6 bases and the J gene lost 6 bases, with 18 bases spanning the gap. The CDR3 region is CASSPWSGSFEQYF. Here the CDR3 DNA reads TGTGCCAGCAGCCCTTGGAGTGGGTCTTTCGAGCAGTACTTC.

This clone occurred a few times. The chain combines TRBV7-9 with TRBJ1-1, with a possible D match to TRBD1 (5 bases). Per the germline V gene, CDR1 is SEHNR and CDR2 is FQNEAQ (reference sequence). The CDR3 has 13 residues. The V end was cut by 2 bases, the J end by 5 bases, with 9 bases between. CDR3 nucleotide sequence: TGTGCCAGCAGCTTATGGGGGGAGACTGAAGCTTTCTTT. Translation gives CASSLWGETEAFF.

This sequence joins TRBV5-6 and TRBJ2-7; TRBD1 is a possible D gene (5 bases). The CDR3 is 15 amino acids. Trimming cost V 3 bases and J 4 bases, with 17 bases left between them. The germline V gene has CDR1 SGHDT and CDR2 YYEEEE. CDR3: CASSSPGFLAYEQYF. CDR3 DNA sequence: TGTGCCAGCAGCTCCCCAGGGTTCCTCGCTTACGAGCAGTACTTC.

V gene TRBV10-3 combines with J gene TRBJ1-3; no firm D call. Germline CDR1 and CDR2: ENHRY and SYGVKD. The CDR3 is 14 amino acids. V was cut by 6 bases and J by 4 bases, with 13 bases left in between. CDR3 sequence reads: CAISSDNLGNTIYF. The CDR3 region has the DNA TGTGCCATCAGCAGTGACAACTTGGGAAACACCATATATTTT.

The chain combines TRBV28 with TRBJ1-2; D is undetermined. The germline V gene encodes CDR1 MDHEN and CDR2 SYDVKM. Between the trimmed V and J ends, which lost 8 bases and 6 bases, there was a span of 7 bases. CDR3 length: 10 amino acids. CDR3 residues: CASLADGYTF. The CDR3, as DNA: TGTGCCAGCCTCGCGGATGGCTACACCTTC.

This chain uses TRBV14 with TRBJ1-1; tentatively, D is TRBD1 (6 bases). The CDR3 runs to 15 residues. V dropped 4 bases and J dropped 2 bases, with 14 bases sitting between them. Germline CDR1 and CDR2: SGHDN and FVKESK. CDR3 nucleotide sequence: TGTGCCAGCAGCCTAGGGACACACGTTAACACTGAAGCTTTCTTT. Amino acids: CASSLGTHVNTEAFF.

The rearrangement uses TRBV7-6 and TRBJ2-2, with TRBD2 matching 8 bases. J was trimmed by 3 bases and V by 1 base; bases with no gene match: 4. Germline values: CDR1 SGHVS, CDR2 FNYEAQ. The CDR3 is 16 amino acids. The CDR3 loop reads CASSLGSGMYTGELFF. Here the CDR3 DNA reads TGTGCCAGCAGCTTAGGTAGCGGGATGTACACCGGGGAGCTGTTTTTT.

The chain uses TRBV2 and TRBJ1-5; D uncertain. Germline V gene data show CDR1 as SNHLY and CDR2 as FYNNEI. V was clipped by 3 bases and J by 8 bases, with 8 bases between them. The CDR3 is 12 residues long. CDR3 bases: TGTGCCAGCAGTGAGAGGGTGGAGCCCCAGCATTTT. It is translated as CASSERVEPQHF.